One and the same sample provided the 15 T cell receptor beta chains below, sequenced in a study of T-cell reconstitution after alpha-beta-depleted transplantation in children. The TCRbeta library incorporated unique molecular identifiers. TCRdb fed the PCR reads into MiXCR, producing one record per CDR3 protein. The sample holds 100,000 or so distinct CDR3 sequences, 4.5% to 7.5% seen once. This material consisted of PBMCs, mostly from graft donor cells, taken 60 days after TCRalphabeta/CD19-depleted stem cell transplant. The receptor set was obtained from a female patient aged 2-10 years who had a stem cell transplant for Fanconi anemia, so the T cells may come from the graft donor.

This clonotype was picked up many times. The chain has TRBV12-3 or TRBV12-4 and TRBJ1-1; 11 nucleotides match TRBD1. Unmatched junction bases numbered 7, after V lost 6 bases and J lost 7 bases. This CDR3 has 14 residues. The CDR3 loop reads CASRMDRGRFEAFF. The CDR3 region has the DNA TGTGCCAGCAGAATGGACAGGGGGCGTTTTGAAGCTTTCTTT.

The chain has TRBV9 and TRBJ2-1, with D uncertain. With 0 bases removed from V and 10 bases from J, the gap between germline ends came to 8 bases. CDR1 and CDR2 from the germline V gene are SGDLS and YYNGEE. The CDR3 sequence is 12 residues long. CDR3 sequence: CASSVDAPEQFF. CDR3 in DNA: TGTGCCAGCAGCGTAGATGCCCCCGAGCAGTTCTTC.

There are many counts of this clonotype. The V and J genes are TRBV6-1 and TRBJ2-3; unclear D gene. The CDR3 consists of 13 residues. Germline assignment: CDR1 MNHNS and CDR2 SASEGT. Between the trimmed V and J ends, which lost 3 bases and 6 bases, there was a span of 10 bases. The CDR3 loop is CASSDTWWDTQYF. The CDR3 DNA reads as TGTGCCAGCAGTGACACTTGGTGGGATACGCAGTATTTT.

This clonotype was detected many times. The CDR3 here is CASSAGGAGANVLTF. The DNA of the CDR3 is TGTGCCAGCAGCGCAGGGGGCGCTGGGGCCAACGTCCTGACTTTC. The chain is built from TRBV28 and TRBJ2-6; 8 nucleotides agree with TRBD1. Germline V CDR1 and CDR2: MDHEN, SYDVKM. This CDR3 has 15 amino acids. V lost 6 bases to trimming and J lost 2 bases; unmatched junction nucleotides: 3.

This clonotype was detected many times. The chain has TRBV28 and TRBJ2-7, with TRBD1 identical over 12 bases. Germline assignment: CDR1 MDHEN and CDR2 SYDVKM. The CDR3 is 17 amino acids. V lost 11 bases and J lost 2; bases outside the gene matches: 16. Here the CDR3 DNA reads TGTGCCTGCTTCGGGACAGGGGGCTGGGGGGGAGCCTACGAGCAGTACTTC. Amino acid sequence: CACFGTGGWGGAYEQYF.

This clonotype was detected ten times or more. The chain couples TRBV5-1 to TRBJ2-5; TRBD1 is a possible D gene (5 bases). CDR1 is SGHRS and CDR2 is YFSETQ in the germline V gene. CDR3 length equals 13 residues. Trimming took 7 bases from V and 1 from J, leaving 11 bases between them. The CDR3 DNA follows: TGCGCCAGCGCTAGGGGTTTCCAAGAGACCCAGTACTTC. Translated, it gives CASARGFQETQYF.

This clonotype was counted at least ten times. The chain couples TRBV2 to TRBJ2-1; D is unresolved. The ends were cut back, 10 bases at V and 4 bases at J, with 17 bases in the middle. This CDR3 is built from 14 residues. The germline gives CDR1 SNHLY, CDR2 FYNNEI. This CDR3 reads CAISPPTAYNEQFF. For the CDR3, the DNA is TGTGCCATCAGCCCTCCGACGGCTTACAATGAGCAGTTCTTC.

The chain combines TRBV5-1 with TRBJ1-1; the match to TRBD1 covers 7 bases. This CDR3 region has 15 residues. CDR1 SGHRS and CDR2 YFSETQ come from the germline V gene. V shed 0 bases and J 4 bases; nucleotides not matched to a gene: 6. The CDR3 DNA follows: TGCGCCAGCAGCTTGGGGGGACAGCAGATCACTGAAGCTTTCTTT. Translated: CASSLGGQQITEAFF.

At least ten counts were recorded for this clonotype. The chain joins TRBV29-1 to TRBJ2-1, with TRBD1 as a possible D gene (7 bases). CDR1 is SQVTM, CDR2 ANQGSEA, per germline. CDR3 length: 14 residues. V lost 4 bases and J 7 bases, leaving 17 bases between the germline ends. In nucleotides, the CDR3 is TGCAGCGTTGTCAGAGGGGGCGCGGGGAATGAGCAGTTCTTC. Amino acids: CSVVRGGAGNEQFF.

This clonotype was counted between two and nine times. This rearrangement joins TRBV11-2 to TRBJ1-2; maybe TRBD1 (6 bases). Germline V gene data show CDR1 as SGHAT and CDR2 as FQNNGV. The CDR3 covers 18 residues. V shed 2 bases and J shed 0 bases, with 19 bases lying between them. Here the CDR3 DNA reads TGTGCCAGCAGCTTACTGACAGGACTCTCCGCGGCTAACTATGGCTACACCTTC. It codes for CASSLLTGLSAANYGYTF.

This clonotype appeared many times. The chain recombines TRBV5-1 with TRBJ1-2; no reliable D call. With 4 bases removed from V and 5 bases from J, the gap between germline ends came to 12 bases. CDR1 SGHRS and CDR2 YFSETQ come from the germline V gene. The CDR3 is 13 residues long. The CDR3 protein is CASSAVGYYGYTF. The CDR3 nucleotides read TGCGCCAGCAGCGCGGTGGGATATTATGGCTACACCTTC.

In this sample, this clonotype turned up a few times. A much larger clonotype is one base distant, so this may be a read error. The genes are TRBV12-3 or TRBV12-4 and TRBJ2-2; 10 nucleotides line up with TRBD2. The CDR3 length is 18 residues. This CDR3 is CASCLGLARTANTGELFF. In DNA, the CDR3 is TGTGCCAGCTGTTTGGGACTAGCGAGAACCGCGAACACCGGGGAGCTGTTTTTT.

This clonotype was detected only a few times. The genes are TRBV5-1 and TRBJ1-3; 8 bases line up with TRBD1. The V gene end was trimmed by 0 bases and the J gene end by 8 bases; junction bases not matched to a gene: 7. CDR3 length: 15 amino acids. Per germline, CDR1 SGHRS and CDR2 YFSETQ. CDR3 in amino acids: CASSLDHRGDHTIYF. The CDR3 DNA is TGCGCCAGCAGCTTGGACCACAGGGGGGATCACACCATATATTTT.

This clonotype was picked up many times. This chain's CDR3 is CASSLFGSSYNEQFF. In DNA form, the CDR3 reads TGTGCCAGCAGCTTGTTCGGAAGCTCCTACAATGAGCAGTTCTTC. The chain combines TRBV5-6 with TRBJ2-1; D unclear. V was trimmed by 1 base and J by 0 bases, leaving 8 bases between them. The germline gives CDR1 SGHDT, CDR2 YYEEEE. The CDR3 contains 15 residues. The whole variable domain, filled in from reference TRBV5-6 and TRBJ2-1, reads DAGVTQSPTHLIKTRGQQVTLRCSPKSGHDTVSWYQQALGQGPQFIFQYYEEEERQRGNFPDRFSGHQFPNYSSELNVNALLLGDSALYLCASSLFGSSYNEQFFGPGTRLTVL.

This clonotype has more than one count but fewer than ten. In DNA form, the CDR3 reads TGCAGTGCTAGAGATCTCGGAGATGAGCAGTTCTTC. This codes for CSARDLGDEQFF. The chain carries TRBV20-1 and TRBJ2-1; D gene uncertain. CDR1 and CDR2 from the germline V gene are DFQATT and SNEGSKA (reference sequence). V was trimmed by 0 bases and J by 8 bases, leaving 8 bases between them. The CDR3 extends over 12 amino acids.